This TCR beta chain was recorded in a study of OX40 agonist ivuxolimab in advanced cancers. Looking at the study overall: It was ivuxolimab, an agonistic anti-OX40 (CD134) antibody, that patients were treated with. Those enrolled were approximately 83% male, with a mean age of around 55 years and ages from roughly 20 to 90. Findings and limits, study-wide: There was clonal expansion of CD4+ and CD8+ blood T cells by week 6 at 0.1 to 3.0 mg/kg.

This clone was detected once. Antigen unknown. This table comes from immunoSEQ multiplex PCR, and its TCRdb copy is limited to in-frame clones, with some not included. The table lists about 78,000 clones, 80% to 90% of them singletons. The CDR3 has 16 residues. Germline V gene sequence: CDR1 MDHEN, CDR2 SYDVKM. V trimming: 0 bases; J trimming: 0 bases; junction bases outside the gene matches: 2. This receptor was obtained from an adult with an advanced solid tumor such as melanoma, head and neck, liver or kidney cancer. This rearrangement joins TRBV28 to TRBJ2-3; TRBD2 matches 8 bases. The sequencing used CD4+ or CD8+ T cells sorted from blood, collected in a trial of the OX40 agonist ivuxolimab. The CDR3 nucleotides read TGTGCCAGCAGTTTATGGGGACTAGTTAGCACAGATACGCAGTATTTT. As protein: CASSLWGLVSTDTQYF. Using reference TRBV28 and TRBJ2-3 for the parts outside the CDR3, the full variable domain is DVKVTQSSRYLVKRTGEKVFLECVQDMDHENMFWYRQDPGLGLRLIYFSYDVKMKEKGDIPEGYSVSREKKERFSLILESASTNQTSMYLCASSLWGLVSTDTQYFGPGTRLTVL.